This T cell receptor (beta chain) was observed in a study of cytomegalovirus exposure and HLA in healthy donors. The repertoire was sequenced with immunoSEQ multiplex PCR; TCRdb's copy has only in-frame clones and lacks some. The sample has 150,000 to 200,000 clones, 86% seen once; the top ten hold roughly 1.6%. This clone was observed a handful of times. This CDR3 is 15 amino acids long. Germline-derived CDR1 and CDR2 are SGHRS and YFSETQ. Trimming cost V 2 bases and J 1 base; bases outside gene matches: 5. The chain has TRBV5-1 and TRBJ1-1, with 7 positions matching TRBD1. Specimen: PBMCs. This TCR derives from a woman under 30 in good health and CMV-seronegative. The CDR3 nucleotides are TGCGCCAGCAGCTTCCAAGGGGGCTCGAACACTGAAGCTTTCTTT. The encoded protein is CASSFQGGSNTEAFF.